The 21 T cell receptor beta chains listed next were all sequenced from one sample in a study of T cells in localized non-small cell lung cancer. TCRdb's table, derived via immunoSEQ multiplex PCR, lists solely in-frame clones and lacks some. The sample gives over a thousand clones, about 28% of which show up once; about 12% is in the top ten. The source was lung tumor tissue, collected before any cancer treatment. These receptors all stem from a male donor aged 60 or older with stage I squamous cell lung carcinoma.

This clone has a handful of counts. V usage is TRBV11-3 and J usage is TRBJ2-3, with 11 bases that match TRBD2. The germline V gene encodes CDR1 SGHNT and CDR2 YENEEA. The CDR3 consists of 16 residues. Losses at the gene ends were 3 bases for V and 4 bases for J; bases not matched to a gene: 6. CDR3 in DNA: TGTGCCAGCAGCTTTCGGGGACTAGCGGAGTCAGATACGCAGTATTTT. Translation gives CASSFRGLAESDTQYF. The full variable domain, with the rest looked up from reference TRBV11-3 and TRBJ2-3, is EAGVVQSPRYKIIEKKQPVAFWCNPISGHNTLYWYLQNLGQGPELLIRYENEEAVDDSQLPKDRFSAERLKGVDSTLKIQPAELGDSAVYLCASSFRGLAESDTQYFGPGTRLTVL.

The chain carries TRBV6-1 and TRBJ2-3; D remains ambiguous. V lost 1 base to trimming and J lost 7 bases, with 15 bases between them. Germline CDR1 is MNHNS and CDR2 is SASEGT. The CDR3 loop spans 15 amino acids. Written as DNA, the CDR3 is TGTGCCAGCAGTGAAGACGCAGCTTTCGCATATACGCAGTATTTT. Translated, it gives CASSEDAAFAYTQYF.

The CDR3 loop reads CASSIYPGVNTGELFF. The CDR3 DNA sequence: TGTGCCAGTAGTATATATCCGGGAGTTAACACCGGGGAGCTGTTTTTT. The rearrangement uses TRBV19 and TRBJ2-2; the D gene is possibly TRBD2 (6 bases). From germline, CDR1 is LNHDA and CDR2 SQIVND (reference sequence). The CDR3 runs 16 residues. V was cut by 2 bases and J by 2 bases, with 12 bases left in between.

The chain combines TRBV30 with TRBJ2-5; possible D gene TRBD1, 5 bases. Trimming stripped 2 bases from V and 4 bases from J, with 8 bases between. The CDR3 is 12 residues long. Germline V gene lookup returns CDR1 GTSNPN and CDR2 SVGIG (reference sequence). DNA for the CDR3: TGTGCCTGGAGTTTCAGGGTAGAGACCCAGTACTTC. Protein sequence: CAWSFRVETQYF.

This rearrangement joins TRBV11-3 to TRBJ1-1; perhaps TRBD1 as D (5 bases). V lost 4 bases and J lost 7, with 19 bases in between. CDR1 SGHNT and CDR2 YENEEA come from the germline V gene. This CDR3 has 15 amino acids. The CDR3 region is CASSSPARGPREAFF. Written as DNA, the CDR3 is TGTGCCAGCAGCTCGCCTGCTAGGGGCCCTCGTGAAGCTTTCTTT.

Judged by abundance, this clone is medium-sized. V usage is TRBV10-3 and J usage is TRBJ2-5; TRBD2 agrees at 7 bases. V shed 0 bases and J 5 bases; nucleotides not matched to a gene: 9. CDR1 and CDR2 (germline): ENHRY, SYGVKD. This CDR3 spans 16 amino acids. CDR3 amino acids: CAISESKGGRGETQYF. The CDR3 nucleotides are TGTGCCATCAGTGAGTCGAAAGGCGGGAGAGGGGAGACCCAGTACTTC.

The rearrangement joins TRBV5-1 to TRBJ1-5, with 7 bases fitting TRBD1. There are 19 residues in the CDR3. Germline V gives CDR1 SGHRS, CDR2 YFSETQ. V lost 6 bases and J lost 0; bases outside the gene matches: 18. The CDR3 region is CASKLPASNRGRSNQPQHF. The CDR3 DNA sequence: TGCGCCAGCAAACTCCCGGCGAGCAACAGGGGTCGTAGCAATCAGCCCCAGCATTTT.

The chain combines TRBV19 with TRBJ2-2; possible D gene TRBD2, 5 bases. The CDR3 is 15 residues long. Trimming removed 5 bases at V and 1 base at J, with 11 bases between. Germline V lookup: CDR1 LNHDA, CDR2 SQIVND (reference sequence). DNA of the CDR3: TGTGCCAGTAGTTCCGGGATCGTGAACACCGGGGAGCTGTTTTTT. Its translation is CASSSGIVNTGELFF.

Within the sample, this clone is medium-sized. The CDR3 spells CASSSAGPWNEAFF. The DNA for the CDR3 is TGTGCCAGCAGCTCGGCCGGGCCTTGGAATGAAGCTTTCTTT. The rearrangement joins TRBV11-3 to TRBJ1-1; D is uncertain. This CDR3 is built from 14 residues. Germline lookup yields CDR1 SGHNT and CDR2 YENEEA. Deletions cut 4 bases from V and 7 bases from J, with 16 bases between. The whole variable domain, remainder taken from reference TRBV11-3 and TRBJ1-1, is EAGVVQSPRYKIIEKKQPVAFWCNPISGHNTLYWYLQNLGQGPELLIRYENEEAVDDSQLPKDRFSAERLKGVDSTLKIQPAELGDSAVYLCASSSAGPWNEAFFGQGTRLTVV.

The chain carries TRBV5-1 and TRBJ2-7; 11 bases fit TRBD2. With 0 bases clipped from V and 1 base from J, the junction kept 0 bases outside the gene matches. The CDR3 spans 15 residues. Germline V gene lookup returns CDR1 SGHRS and CDR2 YFSETQ. The CDR3, as DNA: TGCGCCAGCAGCTTGGGACTAGCGGGATCCTACGAGCAGTACTTC. This gives the protein CASSLGLAGSYEQYF. Supplemented by reference TRBV5-1 and TRBJ2-7, the full variable domain reads KAGVTQTPRYLIKTRGQQVTLSCSPISGHRSVSWYQQTPGQGLQFLFEYFSETQRNKGNFPGRFSGRQFSNSRSEMNVSTLELGDSALYLCASSLGLAGSYEQYFGPGTRLTVT.

In its sample, this clone ranks as large. The J gene is TRBJ1-1, the V gene TRBV11-3, with 9 positions matching TRBD1. J gave up 5 bases and V 3 bases, and 13 bases lay outside the gene matches. Germline V gene lookup returns CDR1 SGHNT and CDR2 YENEEA. The CDR3 is 17 amino acids. The CDR3 nucleotides are TGTGCCAGCAGCTTGGGGACAGGGCTAGGAGGAGAGACTGAAGCTTTCTTT. Translated: CASSLGTGLGGETEAFF.

This rearrangement joins TRBV18 to TRBJ1-2; the D is unclear. V lost 5 bases and J lost 3, with 13 bases in between. CDR3 length: 14 residues. Germline assignment: CDR1 KGHSH and CDR2 LQKENI. In nucleotides, the CDR3 is TGTGCCAGCTCAAAGTATGAGAAGGACTATGGCTACACCTTC. This sequence encodes CASSKYEKDYGYTF.

This chain links TRBV14 with TRBJ2-7; TRBD2 might be the D (7 bases). The CDR3 runs 18 residues. Germline CDR1 reads SGHDN; CDR2 reads FVKESK. V was pared by 3 bases and J by 1 base, with 22 bases between. CDR3 DNA: TGTGCCAGCAGCCACGGGGGGCAAGCGGGCCAATATTCCTACGAGCAGTACTTC. Residues: CASSHGGQAGQYSYEQYF.

This clone qualifies as medium-sized (0.01 to 0.1%). This chain uses TRBV4-1 with TRBJ1-2; D gene unclear. V gave up 2 bases and J gave up 6 bases, with 16 bases separating them. Germline V gives CDR1 MGHRA, CDR2 YSYEKL. The CDR3 runs to 15 residues. The CDR3 protein is CASSQNLGLGNGYTF. CDR3 DNA: TGCGCCAGCAGCCAAAACCTTGGACTCGGGAATGGCTACACCTTC.

This sequence joins TRBV4-1 and TRBJ2-1, with D possibly TRBD1 on 5 matching bases. Trimming pared 4 bases from V and 9 bases from J, leaving 16 bases between. The CDR3 consists of 14 residues. Germline CDR1 reads MGHRA; CDR2 reads YSYEKL. CDR3 residues: CASSPGQGRIEQFF. The CDR3 DNA follows: TGCGCCAGCAGCCCCGGTCAGGGCCGGATTGAGCAGTTCTTC.

This clone is large (0.1 to 1%) within its sample. J is TRBJ1-1 and V is TRBV28; 7 bases map to TRBD1. The CDR3 consists of 12 residues. CDR1 and CDR2 from the germline V gene are MDHEN and SYDVKM. Germline trimming cut 1 base from V and 11 bases from J; bases unmatched to any gene: 4. CDR3 in DNA: TGTGCCAGCAGTTTATCGACAGGGCGGGCTTTCTTT. This gives the protein CASSLSTGRAFF.

The chain joins TRBV5-1 to TRBJ2-1; 8 bases match TRBD2. Per germline, CDR1 SGHRS and CDR2 YFSETQ. The CDR3 length is 15 residues. V gave up 2 bases and J gave up 6 bases; unmatched junction bases: 7. CDR3 in DNA: TGCGCCAGCAGCTTTTTAGCGGGGACGGGCAATGAGCAGTTCTTC. Translating it yields CASSFLAGTGNEQFF.

This clone was found a few times. The rearrangement uses TRBV9 and TRBJ1-1, with no clear D. The CDR3 has 14 residues. Germline V gene sequence: CDR1 SGDLS, CDR2 YYNGEE. The ends were cut back, 2 bases at V and 1 base at J, with 9 bases in the middle. The CDR3 reads CASSVTPSNTEAFF. The CDR3 DNA sequence: TGTGCCAGCAGCGTCACGCCCTCGAACACTGAAGCTTTCTTT.

The rearrangement uses TRBV19 and TRBJ1-2; TRBD1 might be the D (5 bases). Germline CDR1 is LNHDA and CDR2 is SQIVND (reference sequence). V lost 4 bases to trimming and J lost 6 bases, with 12 bases between them. CDR3 length: 13 amino acids. CDR3 sequence: CASSRWDDNGYTF. The CDR3 DNA reads as TGTGCCAGTAGTAGGTGGGACGACAATGGCTACACCTTC.

This chain joins TRBV9 and TRBJ2-7; D is unresolved. Trimming pared 0 bases from V and 7 bases from J, leaving 8 bases between. Germline V CDR1 and CDR2: SGDLS, YYNGEE. The CDR3 consists of 12 residues. The CDR3 coding sequence is TGTGCCAGCAGCGTAGACATGAGGGAGCAGTACTTC. Its protein is CASSVDMREQYF.

Only a few counts were recorded for this clone. The chain has TRBV11-3 and TRBJ1-1; D not resolved. The CDR3 loop spans 14 amino acids. Germline CDR1 and CDR2: SGHNT and YENEEA. Deletions cut 5 bases from V and 3 bases from J, with 13 bases between. For the CDR3, the DNA is TGTGCCAGCAGCCTAGGGCTTATAGACACTGAAGCTTTCTTT. Encoded protein: CASSLGLIDTEAFF.